The T cell receptor beta chain under discussion was sequenced for a study of blood T cells in healthy people across ages. The use of a sample-barcoded 5' primer and a J-beta primer mix characterized a second PCR of roughly 6 to 11 cycles. Template switching added a 12-random-nucleotide identifier to every cDNA molecule. TCRdb re-derived calls from the 5' RACE reads in MiXCR, one entry per CDR3 protein. The data hold about 1,800,000 distinct CDR3 sequences, with 25% to 30% observed a single time. Study-wide results and caveats: The diversity estimates, figures obtained from one million T cells, were considered underestimates. Roughly linear declines in TCR beta diversity per million T cells occurred with age.

Between the trimmed V and J ends, which lost 8 bases and 7 bases, there was a span of 12 bases. CDR3 length equals 13 residues. As to this clonotype: No antigen is known for it.

The sample comprised blood. This receptor was obtained from a woman between 25 and 40 years old in good health. The chain couples TRBV12-3 or TRBV12-4 to TRBJ1-6; a weak D match, TRBD1 (6 bases). The chain's CDR3 is CASEMQGNSPLHF. DNA for the CDR3: TGTGCCAGCGAGATGCAGGGGAATTCACCCCTCCACTTT.